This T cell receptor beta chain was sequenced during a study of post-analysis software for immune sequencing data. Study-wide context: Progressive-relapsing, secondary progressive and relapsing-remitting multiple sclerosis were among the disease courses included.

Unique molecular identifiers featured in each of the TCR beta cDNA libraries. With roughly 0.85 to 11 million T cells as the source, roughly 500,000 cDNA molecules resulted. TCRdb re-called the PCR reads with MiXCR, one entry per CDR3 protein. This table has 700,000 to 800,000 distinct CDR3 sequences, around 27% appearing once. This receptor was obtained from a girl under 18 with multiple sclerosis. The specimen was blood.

The CDR3 bases are TGCGCCAGCAGCCAAGATGCGACTAGCGCAGACTACGAGCAGTACTTC. As protein: CASSQDATSADYEQYF. This chain joins TRBV4-3 and TRBJ2-7; 8 bases agree with TRBD2. Germline V gene data show CDR1 as LGHNA and CDR2 as YSLEER. The length of the CDR3 is 16 residues. V lost 0 bases and J lost 3; bases outside the gene matches: 7.